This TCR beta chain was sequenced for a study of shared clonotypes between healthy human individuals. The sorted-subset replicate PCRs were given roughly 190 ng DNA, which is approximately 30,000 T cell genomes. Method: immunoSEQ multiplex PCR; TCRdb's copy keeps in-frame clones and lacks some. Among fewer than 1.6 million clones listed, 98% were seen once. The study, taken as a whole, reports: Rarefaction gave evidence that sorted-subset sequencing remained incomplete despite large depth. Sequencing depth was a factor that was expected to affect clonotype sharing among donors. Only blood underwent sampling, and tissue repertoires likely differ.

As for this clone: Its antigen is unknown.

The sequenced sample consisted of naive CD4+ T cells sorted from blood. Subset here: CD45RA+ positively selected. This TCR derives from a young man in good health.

The CDR3 DNA sequence: TGTGCCAGCAGCTTAGTTGGGGGACTAGCAGACACCGGGGAGCTGTTTTTT. Amino acids: CASSLVGGLADTGELFF. The gene calls are TRBV7-6 and TRBJ2-2; 9 nucleotides align to TRBD2. The CDR3 has 17 residues. The V gene end was trimmed by 1 base and the J gene end by 3 bases; junction bases not matched to a gene: 6. Germline CDR1 reads SGHVS; CDR2 reads FNYEAQ.